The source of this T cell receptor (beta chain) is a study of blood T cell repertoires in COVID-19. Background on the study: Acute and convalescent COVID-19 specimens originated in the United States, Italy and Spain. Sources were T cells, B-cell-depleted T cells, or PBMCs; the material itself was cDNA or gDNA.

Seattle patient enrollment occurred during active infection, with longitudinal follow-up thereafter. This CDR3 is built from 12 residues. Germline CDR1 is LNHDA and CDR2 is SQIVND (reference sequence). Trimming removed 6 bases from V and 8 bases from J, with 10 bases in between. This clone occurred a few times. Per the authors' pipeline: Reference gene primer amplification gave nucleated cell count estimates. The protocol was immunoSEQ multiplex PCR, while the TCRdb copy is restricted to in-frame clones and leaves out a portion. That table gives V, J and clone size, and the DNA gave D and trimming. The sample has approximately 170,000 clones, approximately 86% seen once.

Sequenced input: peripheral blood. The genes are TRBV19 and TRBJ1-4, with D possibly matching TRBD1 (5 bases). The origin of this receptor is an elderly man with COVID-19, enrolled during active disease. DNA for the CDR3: TGTGCCAGTAGCACAGGTTGGGAAAAACTGTTTTTT. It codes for CASSTGWEKLFF.